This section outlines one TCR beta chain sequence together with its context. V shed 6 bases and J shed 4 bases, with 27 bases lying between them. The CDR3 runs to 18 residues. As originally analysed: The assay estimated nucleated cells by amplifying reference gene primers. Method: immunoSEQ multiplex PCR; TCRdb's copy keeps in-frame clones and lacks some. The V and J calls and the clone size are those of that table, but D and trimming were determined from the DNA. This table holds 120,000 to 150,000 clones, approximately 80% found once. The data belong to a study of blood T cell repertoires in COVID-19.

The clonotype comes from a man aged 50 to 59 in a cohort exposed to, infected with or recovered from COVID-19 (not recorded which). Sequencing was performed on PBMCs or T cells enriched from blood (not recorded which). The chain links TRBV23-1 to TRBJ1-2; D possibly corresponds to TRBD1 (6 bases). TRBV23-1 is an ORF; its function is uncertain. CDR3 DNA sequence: TGCGCCAGCAGGAAGTTGGACAGCTTCCAAGGTTACGCCTATGGCTACACCTTC. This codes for CASRKLDSFQGYAYGYTF.